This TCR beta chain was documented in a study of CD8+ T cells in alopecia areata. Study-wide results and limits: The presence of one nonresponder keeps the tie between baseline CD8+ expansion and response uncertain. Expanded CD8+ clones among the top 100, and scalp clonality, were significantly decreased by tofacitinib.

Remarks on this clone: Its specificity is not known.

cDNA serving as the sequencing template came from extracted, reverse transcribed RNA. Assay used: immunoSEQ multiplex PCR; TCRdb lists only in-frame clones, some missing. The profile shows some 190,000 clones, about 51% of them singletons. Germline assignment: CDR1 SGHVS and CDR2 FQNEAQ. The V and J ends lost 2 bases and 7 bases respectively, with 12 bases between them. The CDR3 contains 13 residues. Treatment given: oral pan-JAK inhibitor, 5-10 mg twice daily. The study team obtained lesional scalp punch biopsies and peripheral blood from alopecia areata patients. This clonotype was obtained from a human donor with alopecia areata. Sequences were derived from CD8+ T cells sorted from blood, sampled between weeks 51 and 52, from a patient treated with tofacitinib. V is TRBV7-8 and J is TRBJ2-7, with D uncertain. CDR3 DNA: TGTGCCAGCAGCTTACGGAAGGAAGGAGAGCAGTACTTC. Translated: CASSLRKEGEQYF.